These 2 T cell receptor beta chains were all obtained from the same sample, sequenced in a study of shared clonotypes between healthy human individuals. CD45RO-negative, CCR7-positively selected cells formed the naive CD8 fraction, excluding terminally differentiated effector memory CD45RA+ cells. Repertoires were generated with immunoSEQ multiplex PCR, while TCRdb's copy carries only in-frame clones and drops some. The sample lists 1.5 million to 2.5 million clones, 85% to 95% occurring once. Sequencing used naive CD8+ T cells sorted from blood. The receptors originated from a man between 18 and 29 years old in good health.

V and J are TRBV5-1 and TRBJ2-1, with 7 bases identical to TRBD1. CDR3 length: 13 residues. V lost 7 bases and J lost 7; bases outside the gene matches: 8. Germline CDR1 reads SGHRS; CDR2 reads YFSETQ. CDR3 residues: CASLVATGNEQFF. In DNA, the CDR3 is TGCGCCAGCCTTGTCGCGACAGGGAATGAGCAGTTCTTC.

This clone came up once. V usage is TRBV30 and J usage is TRBJ2-2; TRBD2 matches 9 bases. There are 20 residues in the CDR3. Germline CDR1 is GTSNPN and CDR2 is SVGIG (reference sequence). The junction had 21 bases not matched to a gene; V was cut back by 6 bases and J by 1 base. CDR3 bases: TGTGCCTGCGATCCCATCATTAGGGCTAGCGGGAATGGGAACACCGGGGAGCTGTTTTTT. Translated, it gives CACDPIIRASGNGNTGELFF.